The clone carrying this TCR beta chain has more than one count but fewer than ten. The sample belongs to a study of T cell responses to AZD1222 COVID-19 vaccine. V gave up 3 bases and J gave up 5 bases, with 20 bases separating them. CDR1 is MGHDK, CDR2 SYGVNS, per germline. The CDR3 has 16 residues. Profiling relied on immunoSEQ multiplex PCR, and the TCRdb table lists in-frame clones only, not all of them. The sample has 140,000 to 150,000 clones; roughly 80% are singletons. This specimen was peripheral blood, taken on day 0 of MenACWY control vaccination. This sequence joins TRBV25-1 and TRBJ2-7; D might be TRBD1 (6 bases). This sequence was found in an adult in good health. The CDR3 region has the DNA TGTGCCAGCAGTGAGATGGGGATAAACAGGGACCACGAGCAGTACTTC. Its protein is CASSEMGINRDHEQYF.